This T cell receptor beta chain is drawn from a study of blood T cell repertoires in COVID-19. In this sample, this clone turned up once. Assay used: immunoSEQ multiplex PCR; TCRdb lists only in-frame clones, some missing. The data contain about 170,000 clones, roughly four fifths of them singletons. V lost 2 bases and J lost 4, with 8 bases in between. The CDR3 sequence is 13 residues long. The chain has TRBV12-3 or TRBV12-4 and TRBJ1-2; D remains unclear. Sequenced material: peripheral blood. The sequence was obtained from a man aged 65 to 85 with active or convalescent COVID-19. The CDR3 sequence: CASSLLEGYGYTF. The CDR3 nucleotides are TGTGCCAGCAGTTTATTGGAGGGCTATGGCTACACCTTC.